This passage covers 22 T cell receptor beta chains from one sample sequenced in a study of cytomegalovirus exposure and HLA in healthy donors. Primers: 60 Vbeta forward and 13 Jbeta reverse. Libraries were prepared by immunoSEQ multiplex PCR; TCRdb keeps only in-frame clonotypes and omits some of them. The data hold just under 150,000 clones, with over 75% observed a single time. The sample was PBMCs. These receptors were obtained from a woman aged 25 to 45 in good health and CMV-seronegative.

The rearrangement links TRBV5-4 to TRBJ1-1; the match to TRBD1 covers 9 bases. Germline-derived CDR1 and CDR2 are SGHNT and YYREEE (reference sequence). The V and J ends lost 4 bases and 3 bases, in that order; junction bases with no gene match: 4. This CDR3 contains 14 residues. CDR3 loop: CASSRQGGDTEAFF. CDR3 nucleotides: TGTGCCAGCAGCAGACAGGGGGGGGACACTGAAGCTTTCTTT.

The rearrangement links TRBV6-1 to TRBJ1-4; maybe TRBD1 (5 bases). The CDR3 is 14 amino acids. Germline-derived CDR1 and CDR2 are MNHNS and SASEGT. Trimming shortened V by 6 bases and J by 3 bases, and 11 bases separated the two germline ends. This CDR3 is CASREGGANEKLFF. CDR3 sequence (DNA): TGTGCCAGCAGAGAGGGAGGGGCTAATGAAAAACTGTTTTTT.

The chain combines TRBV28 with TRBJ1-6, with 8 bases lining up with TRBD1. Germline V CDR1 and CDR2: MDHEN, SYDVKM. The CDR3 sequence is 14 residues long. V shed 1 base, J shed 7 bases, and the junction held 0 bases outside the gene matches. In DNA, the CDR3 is TGTGCCAGCAGTTTATACAGGGGGAATTCACCCCTCCACTTT. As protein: CASSLYRGNSPLHF.

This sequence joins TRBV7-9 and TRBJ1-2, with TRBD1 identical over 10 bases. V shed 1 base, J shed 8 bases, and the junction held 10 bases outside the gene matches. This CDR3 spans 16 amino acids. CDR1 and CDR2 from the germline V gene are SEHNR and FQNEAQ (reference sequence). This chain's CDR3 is CASSLGDPGQGSGYTF. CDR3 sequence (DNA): TGTGCCAGCAGCTTAGGGGACCCGGGACAGGGGAGCGGCTACACCTTC. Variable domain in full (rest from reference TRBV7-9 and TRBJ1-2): DTGVSQNPRHKITKRGQNVTFRCDPISEHNRLYWYRQTLGQGPEFLTYFQNEAQLEKSRLLSDRFSAERPKGSFSTLEIQRTEQGDSAMYLCASSLGDPGQGSGYTFGSGTRLTVV.

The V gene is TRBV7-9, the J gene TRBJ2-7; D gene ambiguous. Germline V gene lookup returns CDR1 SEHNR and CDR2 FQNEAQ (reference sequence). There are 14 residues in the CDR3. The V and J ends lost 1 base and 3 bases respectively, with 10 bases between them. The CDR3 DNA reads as TGTGCCAGCAGCTTAGACCCAGCGAGCTACGAGCAGTACTTC. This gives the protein CASSLDPASYEQYF.

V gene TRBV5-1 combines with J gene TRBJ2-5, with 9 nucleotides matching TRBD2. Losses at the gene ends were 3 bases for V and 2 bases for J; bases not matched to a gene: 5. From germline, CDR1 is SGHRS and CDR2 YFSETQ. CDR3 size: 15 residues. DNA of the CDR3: TGCGCCAGCAGCTCTAGCGGGGCTTCACAAGAGACCCAGTACTTC. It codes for CASSSSGASQETQYF.

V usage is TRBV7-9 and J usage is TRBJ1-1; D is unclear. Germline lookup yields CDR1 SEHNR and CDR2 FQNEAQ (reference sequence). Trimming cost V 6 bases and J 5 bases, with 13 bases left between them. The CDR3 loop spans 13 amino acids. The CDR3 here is CASRREAGTEAFF. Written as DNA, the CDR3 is TGTGCCAGCAGGCGGGAGGCGGGAACTGAAGCTTTCTTT.

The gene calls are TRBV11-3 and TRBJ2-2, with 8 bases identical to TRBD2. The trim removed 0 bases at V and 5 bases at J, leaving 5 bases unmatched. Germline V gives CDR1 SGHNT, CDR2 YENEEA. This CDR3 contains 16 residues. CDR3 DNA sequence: TGTGCCAGCAGCTTAGAAATGAGCGGGAGTACCGGGGAGCTGTTTTTT. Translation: CASSLEMSGSTGELFF.

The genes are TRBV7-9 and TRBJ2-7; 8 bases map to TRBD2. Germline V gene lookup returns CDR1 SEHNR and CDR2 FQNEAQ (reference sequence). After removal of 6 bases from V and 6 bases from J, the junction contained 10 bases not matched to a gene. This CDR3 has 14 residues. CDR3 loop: CASRTGTSWSEQYF. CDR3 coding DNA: TGTGCCAGCAGAACCGGGACTAGTTGGTCCGAGCAGTACTTC.

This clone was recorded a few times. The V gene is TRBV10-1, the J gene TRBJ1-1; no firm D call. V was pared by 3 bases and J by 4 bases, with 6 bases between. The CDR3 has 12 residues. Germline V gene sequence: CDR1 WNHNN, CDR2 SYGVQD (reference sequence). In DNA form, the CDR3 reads TGCGCCAGCAGTGAAGGGAGCACTGAAGCTTTCTTT. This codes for CASSEGSTEAFF.

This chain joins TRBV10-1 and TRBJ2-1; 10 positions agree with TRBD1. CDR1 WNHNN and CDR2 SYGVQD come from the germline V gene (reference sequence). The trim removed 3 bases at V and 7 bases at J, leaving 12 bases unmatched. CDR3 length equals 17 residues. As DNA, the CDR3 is TGCGCCAGCAGTGAATTCCCCCGGGACAGGGGCCTTAATGAGCAGTTCTTC. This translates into CASSEFPRDRGLNEQFF.

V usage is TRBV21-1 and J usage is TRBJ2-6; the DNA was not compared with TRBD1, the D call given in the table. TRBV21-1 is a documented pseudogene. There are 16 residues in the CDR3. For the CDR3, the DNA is TGTGCCAGGAACTGGGGACACGTCTCTGGGGCCAACGTCCTGACTTTC. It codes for CARNWGHVSGANVLTF.

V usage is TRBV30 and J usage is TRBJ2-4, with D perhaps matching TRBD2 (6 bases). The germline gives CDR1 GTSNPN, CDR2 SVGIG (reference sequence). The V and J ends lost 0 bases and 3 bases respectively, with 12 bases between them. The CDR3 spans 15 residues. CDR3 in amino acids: CAWSVRERDKNIQYF. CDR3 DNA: TGTGCCTGGAGTGTACGGGAGCGAGACAAAAACATTCAGTACTTC.

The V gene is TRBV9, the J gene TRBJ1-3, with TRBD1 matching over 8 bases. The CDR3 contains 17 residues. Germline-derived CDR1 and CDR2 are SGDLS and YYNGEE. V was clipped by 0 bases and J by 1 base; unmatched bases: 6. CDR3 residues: CASSVDAGGWSGNTIYF. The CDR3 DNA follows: TGTGCCAGCAGCGTAGATGCAGGGGGCTGGTCTGGAAACACCATATATTTT.

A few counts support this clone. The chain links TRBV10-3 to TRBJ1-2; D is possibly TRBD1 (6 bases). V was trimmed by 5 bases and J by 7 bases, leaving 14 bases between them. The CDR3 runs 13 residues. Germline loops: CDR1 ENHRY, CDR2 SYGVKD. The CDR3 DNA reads TGTGCCATCAGTCGGACAGAGCTCATTGGCTACACCTTC. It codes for CAISRTELIGYTF.

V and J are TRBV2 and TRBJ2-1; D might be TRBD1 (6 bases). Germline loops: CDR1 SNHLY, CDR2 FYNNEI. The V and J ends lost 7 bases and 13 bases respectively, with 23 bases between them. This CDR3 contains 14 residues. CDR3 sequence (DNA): TGTGCCAGCACTCTCCTCGGACAGTTTCCGAAACAGTTCTTC. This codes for CASTLLGQFPKQFF.

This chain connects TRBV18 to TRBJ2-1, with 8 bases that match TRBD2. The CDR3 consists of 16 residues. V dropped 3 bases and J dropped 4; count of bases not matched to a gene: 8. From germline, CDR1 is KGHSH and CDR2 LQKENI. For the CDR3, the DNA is TGTGCCAGCTCACCTGAGGCGACTAGCGAATACAATGAGCAGTTCTTC. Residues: CASSPEATSEYNEQFF.

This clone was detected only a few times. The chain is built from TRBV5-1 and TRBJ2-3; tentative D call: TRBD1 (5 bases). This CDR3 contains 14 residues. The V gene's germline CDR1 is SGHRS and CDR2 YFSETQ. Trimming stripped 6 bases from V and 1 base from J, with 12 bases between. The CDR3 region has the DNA TGCGCCAGCAATCAAGTAGGGGGCACAGATACGCAGTATTTT. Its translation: CASNQVGGTDTQYF.

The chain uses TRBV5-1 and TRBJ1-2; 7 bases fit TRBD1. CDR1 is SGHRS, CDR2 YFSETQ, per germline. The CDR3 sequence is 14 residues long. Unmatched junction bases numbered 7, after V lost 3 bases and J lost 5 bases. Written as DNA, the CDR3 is TGCGCCAGCAGCTACACCGGGACAGATTATGGCTACACCTTC. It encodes CASSYTGTDYGYTF. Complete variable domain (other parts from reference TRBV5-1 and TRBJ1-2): KAGVTQTPRYLIKTRGQQVTLSCSPISGHRSVSWYQQTPGQGLQFLFEYFSETQRNKGNFPGRFSGRQFSNSRSEMNVSTLELGDSALYLCASSYTGTDYGYTFGSGTRLTVV.

This chain's CDR3 is CASSQLYPGKSYEQYF. The CDR3 DNA sequence: TGCGCCAGCAGCCAGTTATATCCAGGGAAGTCCTACGAGCAGTACTTC. The chain uses TRBV4-1 and TRBJ2-7; D may be TRBD1 (5 bases). V lost 3 bases to trimming and J lost 1 base, with 16 bases between them. CDR1 MGHRA and CDR2 YSYEKL come from the germline V gene. The CDR3 loop spans 16 amino acids.

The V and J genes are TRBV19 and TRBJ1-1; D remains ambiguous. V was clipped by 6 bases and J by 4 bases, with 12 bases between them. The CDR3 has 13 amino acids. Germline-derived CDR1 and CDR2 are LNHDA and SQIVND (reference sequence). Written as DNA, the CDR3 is TGTGCCAGTAGGTACATGGGAGTCACTGAAGCTTTCTTT. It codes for CASRYMGVTEAFF.

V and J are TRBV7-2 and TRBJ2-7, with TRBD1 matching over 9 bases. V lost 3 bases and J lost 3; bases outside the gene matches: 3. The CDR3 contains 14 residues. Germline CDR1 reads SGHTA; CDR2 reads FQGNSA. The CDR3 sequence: CASSFDRGFYEQYF. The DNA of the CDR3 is TGTGCCAGCAGCTTCGACAGGGGGTTCTACGAGCAGTACTTC.